Presented here are 10 T cell receptor beta chains from one specimen sequenced in a study of cytomegalovirus exposure and HLA in healthy donors. PCR involved 60 Vbeta and 13 Jbeta primers. Sequencing was performed with immunoSEQ multiplex PCR; in TCRdb, only in-frame clones are kept and a portion is missing. The sample gives a few hundred thousand clones, more than 60% of which show up once; around 16% is in the top ten. Sequenced sample: PBMCs. Receptor source: a man aged 40-50 years in good health and CMV-seronegative.

This chain links TRBV6-6 with TRBJ1-2; D remains unclear. The CDR3 runs to 15 residues. The V gene's germline CDR1 is MNHNY and CDR2 SVGAGI (reference sequence). V was trimmed by 5 bases and J by 6 bases, leaving 19 bases between them. CDR3 nucleotide sequence: TGTGCCAGCAGTCCCGGAACACGCTTAGGAGATGGCTACACCTTC. This sequence encodes CASSPGTRLGDGYTF.

Only one count was recorded for this clone. The chain links TRBV15 to TRBJ1-1; D gene unclear. Germline CDR1 is LNHNV and CDR2 is YYDKDF (reference sequence). The CDR3 runs 14 residues. V was shortened by 1 base and J by 1 base, with 7 bases between the two germline ends. CDR3 DNA sequence: TGTGCCACCAGCAGAGCCACCAGGAACACTGAAGCTTTCTTT. This codes for CATSRATRNTEAFF.

The chain is built from TRBV5-1 and TRBJ2-5; a weak D match, TRBD1 (5 bases). This CDR3 contains 16 residues. Germline V gene data show CDR1 as SGHRS and CDR2 as YFSETQ. V was trimmed by 3 bases and J by 5 bases, leaving 20 bases between them. This chain's CDR3 is CASSSPLTDSGETQYF. The CDR3 DNA is TGCGCCAGCAGCTCCCCATTGACAGACTCCGGGGAGACCCAGTACTTC.

The V call is TRBV5-4, the J call TRBJ2-5, with TRBD1 as a possible D gene (6 bases). Germline values: CDR1 SGHNT, CDR2 YYREEE (reference sequence). The CDR3 sequence is 15 residues long. Between the trimmed V and J ends, which lost 3 bases and 7 bases, there was a span of 19 bases. The DNA of the CDR3 is TGTGCCAGCAGCTCAATTTGGGACATCGAGGGGACCCAGTACTTC. This gives the protein CASSSIWDIEGTQYF.

In the case of this clone: This same CDR3 is encoded by further DNA sequences in the sample. The chain has TRBV28 and TRBJ1-1; D is undetermined. Germline CDR1 is MDHEN and CDR2 is SYDVKM. The CDR3 length is 14 residues. Trimming took off 1 base at V and 4 bases at J, with 10 bases between the two ends. DNA of the CDR3: TGTGCCAGCAGTTTATTGGGAGGCGGCACTGAAGCTTTCTTT. This codes for CASSLLGGGTEAFF.

The chain has TRBV5-6 and TRBJ2-5; D is undetermined. Germline assignment: CDR1 SGHDT and CDR2 YYEEEE. With 4 bases removed from V and 5 bases from J, the gap between germline ends came to 15 bases. CDR3 length equals 14 residues. The CDR3 region has the DNA TGTGCCAGCAGCGCCGGTATCGGGTCGGAGACCCAGTACTTC. Translating gives CASSAGIGSETQYF.

The rearrangement joins TRBV10-1 to TRBJ2-7; possibly TRBD2 for D (5 bases). Deletions cut 3 bases from V and 7 bases from J, with 13 bases between. The V gene's germline CDR1 is WNHNN and CDR2 SYGVQD (reference sequence). CDR3 length equals 13 residues. This CDR3 reads CASSDHFGGEQYF. DNA for the CDR3: TGCGCCAGCAGTGACCACTTCGGCGGGGAGCAGTACTTC.

The chain carries TRBV9 and TRBJ2-4, with D perhaps TRBD2 (5 bases). This CDR3 has 12 residues. Looked up from germline, CDR1 is SGDLS and CDR2 is YYNGEE. V was shortened by 4 bases and J by 15 bases, with 17 bases between the two germline ends. CDR3 protein: CASSPPGREMYF. The CDR3 bases are TGTGCCAGCAGCCCACCCGGAAGGGAGATGTACTTC.

The V gene is TRBV5-6, the J gene TRBJ1-2; D is ambiguous. CDR1 is SGHDT, CDR2 YYEEEE, per germline. The CDR3 runs 16 residues. V was trimmed by 2 bases and J by 4 bases, leaving 18 bases between them. This CDR3 reads CASSFGFSAQSYGYTF. Here the CDR3 DNA reads TGTGCCAGCAGCTTTGGTTTCAGTGCCCAGTCCTATGGCTACACCTTC.

This clone was counted between two and nine times. The chain employs TRBV4-2 and TRBJ1-1; D possibly corresponds to TRBD1 (6 bases). V was cut by 5 bases and J by 5 bases, with 18 bases left in between. Germline lookup yields CDR1 LGHNA and CDR2 YNFKEQ. The CDR3 spans 15 residues. CDR3 sequence: CASSSAIGRGTEAFF. The DNA of the CDR3 is TGTGCCAGCAGCTCGGCTATCGGGAGGGGGACTGAAGCTTTCTTT.